The next 5 T cell receptor beta chains were all read from a single sample in a study of response to subunit inactivated influenza vaccine. Each CDR3 protein gets one entry after TCRdb re-called the RT-PCR reads with MiXCR. The sample yields roughly 670,000 distinct CDR3 sequences, 14% seen once. Sequences were derived from PBMCs from blood, sampled approximately 15 days before vaccination. The source of these receptors is a man over 45 who received an inactivated influenza vaccine.

This clonotype appeared many times. V is TRBV29-1 and J is TRBJ2-7; D assignment may be TRBD1 or TRBD2 (5 bases each). V was trimmed by 4 bases and J by 3 bases, leaving 13 bases between them. Germline CDR1 SQVTM, CDR2 ANQGSEA. CDR3 size: 13 residues. In nucleotides, the CDR3 is TGCAGCGTTGTCCCGAGGGGCTACTACGAGCAGTACTTC. Translation gives CSVVPRGYYEQYF.

This clonotype showed up just a few times. This sequence joins TRBV5-1 and TRBJ2-3; no clear D. CDR1 and CDR2 from the germline V gene are SGHRS and YFSETQ. CDR3 size: 15 residues. V was trimmed by 4 bases and J by 0 bases, leaving 12 bases between them. CDR3 protein: CASSVSSPSTDTQYF. The CDR3 coding sequence is TGCGCCAGCAGCGTGAGTAGTCCTAGCACAGATACGCAGTATTTT.

This sequence joins TRBV6-2 or TRBV6-3 and TRBJ2-1; D is possibly TRBD2 (5 bases). Trimming pared 6 bases from V and 5 bases from J, leaving 17 bases between. Germline values: CDR1 MNHEY, CDR2 SVGEGT. The CDR3 is 15 residues long. CDR3 DNA: TGTGCCAGCAGCGGTCGACTAATAAACGACAATGAGCAGTTCTTC. Its protein product is CASSGRLINDNEQFF.

This clonotype occurred a few times. The chain links TRBV7-9 to TRBJ1-1, with TRBD1 matching 8 bases. The CDR3 totals 15 residues. V shed 5 bases, J shed 4 bases, and the junction held 9 bases outside the gene matches. CDR1 and CDR2 (germline): SEHNR, FQNEAQ (reference sequence). The DNA for the CDR3 is TGTGCCAGCAGCCCGGGGACAGGCTTCTTCACTGAAGCTTTCTTT. Encoded protein: CASSPGTGFFTEAFF.

This clonotype was seen more than once but under ten times. It may be a read error: a sequence one base away is much more abundant. The V call is TRBV20-1, the J call TRBJ2-5; 7 bases agree with TRBD2. The V gene's germline CDR1 is DFQATT and CDR2 SNEGSKA (reference sequence). The CDR3 runs 13 residues. This chain's CDR3 is CSPRDERGRTQYF. The CDR3 DNA follows: TGCAGTCCTAGAGATGAGCGGGGCCGGACCCAGTACTTC.